This TCR beta chain derives from a study of blood T cell repertoires in COVID-19. Under the authors' procedure: Using reference gene primer amplification, nucleated cell counts were estimated. The protocol was immunoSEQ multiplex PCR, while the TCRdb copy is restricted to in-frame clones and leaves out a portion. The D gene and trimming were derived from the DNA, and the V and J assignments and clone size from that table. The table shows about 440,000 clones, with about 87% occurring only once. Germline V gives CDR1 SGHNT, CDR2 YYREEE (reference sequence). V lost 2 bases and J lost 9; bases outside the gene matches: 9. The CDR3 loop spans 16 amino acids.

This chain links TRBV5-4 with TRBJ2-1; 12 bases are a match to TRBD2. This sequence was found in a woman aged 45-65 years with COVID-19, enrolled during active disease. The sequencing sample was made of peripheral blood. For the CDR3, the DNA is TGTGCCAGCAGCTTATATCGGACTAGCGGGGACGGTGAGCAGTTCTTC. Translated, it gives CASSLYRTSGDGEQFF.